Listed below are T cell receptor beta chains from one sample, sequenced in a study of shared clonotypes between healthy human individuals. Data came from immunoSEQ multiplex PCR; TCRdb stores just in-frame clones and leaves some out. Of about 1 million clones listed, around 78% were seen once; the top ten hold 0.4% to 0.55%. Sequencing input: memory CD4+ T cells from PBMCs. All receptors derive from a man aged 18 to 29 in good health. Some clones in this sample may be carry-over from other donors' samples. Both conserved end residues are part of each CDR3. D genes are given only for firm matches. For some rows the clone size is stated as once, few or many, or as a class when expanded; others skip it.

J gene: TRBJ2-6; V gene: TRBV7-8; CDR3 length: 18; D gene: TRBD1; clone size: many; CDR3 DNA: TGTGCCAGCAGTAAACGGGACAGGATTCTGTCAGAAACCAACGTCCTGACTTTC; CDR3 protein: CASSKRDRILSETNVLTF
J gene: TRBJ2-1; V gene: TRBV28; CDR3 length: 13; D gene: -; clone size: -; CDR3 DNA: TGTGCCAGCAGACAAAACGGGAACAATGAGCAGTTCTTC; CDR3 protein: CASRQNGNNEQFF
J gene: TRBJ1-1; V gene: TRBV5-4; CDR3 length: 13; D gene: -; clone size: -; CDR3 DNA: TGTGCCAGCAGCTTGGCGGTGAACACTGAAGCTTTCTTT; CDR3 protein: CASSLAVNTEAFF
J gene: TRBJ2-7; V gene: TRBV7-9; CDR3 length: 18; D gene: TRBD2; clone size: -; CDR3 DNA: TGTGCCAGCAGCTTAGGCACCCCGACTAGCGGGGCCTCCTACGAGCAGTACTTC; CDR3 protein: CASSLGTPTSGASYEQYF
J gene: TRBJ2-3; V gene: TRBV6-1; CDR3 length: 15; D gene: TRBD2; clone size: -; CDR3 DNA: TGTGCCAGCAACAAAGCTAGCGGAATCACAGATACGCAGTATTTT; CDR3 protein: CASNKASGITDTQYF
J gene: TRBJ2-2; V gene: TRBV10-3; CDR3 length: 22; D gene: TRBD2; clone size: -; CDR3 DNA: TGTGCCATCACCCCTGGGACAGGCGCCGGAGGGACTAGCGGTCCCCCCCCTGGGGAGCTGTTTTTT; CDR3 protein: CAITPGTGAGGTSGPPPGELFF
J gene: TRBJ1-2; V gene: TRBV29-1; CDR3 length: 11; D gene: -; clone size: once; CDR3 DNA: TGCAGCGTTGCTAAAGTTGGAGGCTACACCTTC; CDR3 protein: CSVAKVGGYTF
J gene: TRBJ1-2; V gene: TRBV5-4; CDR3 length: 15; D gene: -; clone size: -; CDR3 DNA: TGTGCCAGCAGCTCAGGAGGGGGATATAGCTATGGCTACACCTTC; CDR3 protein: CASSSGGGYSYGYTF
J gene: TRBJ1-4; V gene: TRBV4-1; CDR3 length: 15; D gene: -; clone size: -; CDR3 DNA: TGCGCCAGCAGCCAAGGCCAAGGCTTTAATGAAAAACTGTTTTTT; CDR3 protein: CASSQGQGFNEKLFF
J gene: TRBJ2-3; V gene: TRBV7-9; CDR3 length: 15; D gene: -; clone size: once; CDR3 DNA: TGTGCCAGCAGCTTACTCGAATCTAGCACAGATACGCAGTATTTT; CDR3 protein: CASSLLESSTDTQYF
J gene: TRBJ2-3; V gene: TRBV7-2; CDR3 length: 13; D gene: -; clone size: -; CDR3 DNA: TGTGCCAGCAGCTTAGGATCGGGCGATACGCAGTATTTT; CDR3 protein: CASSLGSGDTQYF
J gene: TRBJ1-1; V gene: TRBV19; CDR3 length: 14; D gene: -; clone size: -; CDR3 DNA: TGTGCCAGTAGTATAAATCCGGGGGCGGCTGAAGCTTTCTTT; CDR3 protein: CASSINPGAAEAFF
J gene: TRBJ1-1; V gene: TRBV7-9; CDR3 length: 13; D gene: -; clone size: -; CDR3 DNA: TGTGCCAGCAGCTTAGTTGGGGGTGCCGATGCTTTCTTT; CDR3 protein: CASSLVGGADAFF
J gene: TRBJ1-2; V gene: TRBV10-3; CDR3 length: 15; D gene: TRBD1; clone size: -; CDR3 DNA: TGTGCCATCAGACAGACAGGGGGGTCTAACTATGGCTACACCTTC; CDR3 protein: CAIRQTGGSNYGYTF
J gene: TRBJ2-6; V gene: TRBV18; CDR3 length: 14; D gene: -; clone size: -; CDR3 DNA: TGTGCCAGCTCCATGACCTCTGGGGCCAACGTCCTGACTTTC; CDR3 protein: CASSMTSGANVLTF